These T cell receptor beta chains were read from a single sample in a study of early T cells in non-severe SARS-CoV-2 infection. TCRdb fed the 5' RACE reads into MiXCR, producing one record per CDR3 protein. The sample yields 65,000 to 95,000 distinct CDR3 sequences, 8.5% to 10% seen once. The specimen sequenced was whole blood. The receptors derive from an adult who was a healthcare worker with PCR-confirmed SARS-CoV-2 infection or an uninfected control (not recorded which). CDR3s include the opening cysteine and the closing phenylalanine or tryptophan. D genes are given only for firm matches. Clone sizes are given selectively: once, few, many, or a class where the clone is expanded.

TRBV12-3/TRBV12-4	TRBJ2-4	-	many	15	TGTGCCAGCAGACGGGACTCATTAGCCAAAAACATTCAGTACTTC	CASRRDSLAKNIQYF
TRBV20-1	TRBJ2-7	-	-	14	TGCAGTGCTGACGGCCTAGCGTTCCCCTACGAGCAGTACTTC	CSADGLAFPYEQYF
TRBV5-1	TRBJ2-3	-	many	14	TGCGCCAGCAGCCGAGATCATAGCACAGATACGCAGTATTTT	CASSRDHSTDTQYF
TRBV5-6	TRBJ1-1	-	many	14	TGTGCCAGCAGCTTAGGACAGAGGGGGACTGAAGCTTTCTTT	CASSLGQRGTEAFF
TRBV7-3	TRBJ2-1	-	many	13	TGTGCCAGCAGCTCAACCCTATACAATGAGCAGTTCTTC	CASSSTLYNEQFF
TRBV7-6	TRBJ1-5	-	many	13	TGTGCCAGCAGCTTATATGGCAAGCAGCCCCAGCATTTT	CASSLYGKQPQHF
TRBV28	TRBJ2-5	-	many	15	TGTGCCAGCACCCGGGGGTCCAGACCTCAAGAGACCCAGTACTTC	CASTRGSRPQETQYF
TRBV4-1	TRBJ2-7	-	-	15	TGCGCCAGCAGCCAAGAGAATGGGGGCGGGTACGAGCAGTACTTC	CASSQENGGGYEQYF
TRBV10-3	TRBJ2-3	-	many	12	TGTGCCATCAGTGGGCCCACAGATACGCAGTATTTT	CAISGPTDTQYF
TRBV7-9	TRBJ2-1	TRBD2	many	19	TGTGCCAGCAGTGCGGACTTTTCTAGCGGGAAAGGTTTGCGCAATGAGCAGTTCTTC	CASSADFSSGKGLRNEQFF
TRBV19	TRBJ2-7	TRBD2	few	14	TGTGCCAGTAGTGCCCGAACTAGCGGGAGGCAGCAGTACTTC	CASSARTSGRQQYF
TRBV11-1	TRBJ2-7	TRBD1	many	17	TGTGCCAGCAGTCCGAGCTTCCCCGCAGGGGGCATGTACGAGCAGTACTTC	CASSPSFPAGGMYEQYF
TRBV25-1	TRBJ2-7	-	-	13	TGTGCCAGCAGTGCCGGGCTCCGGGCCGAGCAGTACTTC	CASSAGLRAEQYF
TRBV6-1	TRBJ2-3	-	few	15	TGTGCCAGCAGTGATGTACAGGGCCCTCTGAATACGCAGTATTTT	CASSDVQGPLNTQYF
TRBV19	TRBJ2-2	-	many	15	TGTGCCAGTAGTGAACGGGAGTGGTACACCGGGGAGCTGTTTTTT	CASSEREWYTGELFF
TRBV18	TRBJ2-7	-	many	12	TGTGCCAGCTCAGGGATTCCCTACGAGCAGTACTTC	CASSGIPYEQYF
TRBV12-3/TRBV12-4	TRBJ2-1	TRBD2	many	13	TGTGCCGTCACGGGGACTAGCCGAGATGAGCAGTTCTTC	CAVTGTSRDEQFF
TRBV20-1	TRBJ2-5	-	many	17	TGCAGTGCTAGAGAATCATTCCGAGGGAGTAGGAGAGAGACCCAGTACTTC	CSARESFRGSRRETQYF
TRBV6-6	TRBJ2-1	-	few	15	TGTGCCAGCAGTTACTCGGACCAGAAGTACAATGAGCAGTTCTTC	CASSYSDQKYNEQFF
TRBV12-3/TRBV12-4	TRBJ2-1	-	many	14	TGTGCCAGTGGGCTTACAAGCTCCTACAATGAGCAGTTCTTC	CASGLTSSYNEQFF
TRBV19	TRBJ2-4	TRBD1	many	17	TGTGCCAGTACTGCCGCCAGGGGGCTAGGGGCCAAAAACATTCAGTACTTC	CASTAARGLGAKNIQYF
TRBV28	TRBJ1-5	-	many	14	TGTGCCAGCAGTTTTAGACCCAAGAATCAGCCCCAGCATTTT	CASSFRPKNQPQHF
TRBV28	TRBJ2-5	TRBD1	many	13	TGTGCCAGCCGGGACAGGGCTGGGGAGACCCAGTACTTC	CASRDRAGETQYF
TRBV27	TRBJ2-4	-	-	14	TGTGCCAGCAGCCGGGACCCCGGTGCGAACATTCAGTACTTC	CASSRDPGANIQYF
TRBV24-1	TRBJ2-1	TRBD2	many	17	TGTGCCACCAGTGATTTTCCAGGGAGGGGTACCTACAATGAGCAGTTCTTC	CATSDFPGRGTYNEQFF
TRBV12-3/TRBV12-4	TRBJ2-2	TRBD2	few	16	TGTGCCAGCAGTCCCCTAGCGGGCCCGAACACCGGGGAGCTGTTTTTT	CASSPLAGPNTGELFF